The 9 T cell receptor beta chains given below trace back to one sample, sequenced in a study of blood T cell repertoires in COVID-19. The assay was immunoSEQ multiplex PCR, and TCRdb's table has in-frame clones only and misses some. Here the sample spans around 450,000 clones, roughly 87% being singletons. The specimen sequenced was PBMCs or T cells enriched from blood (not recorded which). These receptors were obtained from a woman aged 18-30 years with acute COVID-19.

J is TRBJ2-3 and V is TRBV4-1; D remains unclear. The V end was cut by 4 bases, the J end by 1 base, with 12 bases between. Germline CDR1 reads MGHRA; CDR2 reads YSYEKL. The CDR3 totals 15 residues. The CDR3 reads CASSLQASRTDTQYF. The CDR3 coding sequence is TGCGCCAGCAGCCTTCAGGCCTCCCGCACAGATACGCAGTATTTT.

The genes are TRBV10-2 and TRBJ1-4; D remains ambiguous. From germline, CDR1 is WSHSY and CDR2 SAAADI. V was pared by 5 bases and J by 6 bases, with 13 bases between. The CDR3 spans 14 residues. The DNA for the CDR3 is TGCGCCAGCAGTCTTCGGAGTAGCGATGAAAAACTGTTTTTT. It encodes CASSLRSSDEKLFF.

V gene TRBV6-2 or TRBV6-3 combines with J gene TRBJ1-6; D remains unclear. Trimming shortened V by 1 base and J by 4 bases, and 11 bases separated the two germline ends. The CDR3 is 16 amino acids. Germline lookup yields CDR1 MNHEY and CDR2 SVGEGT. CDR3 in DNA: TGTGCCAGCAGTTACTTTCTGGGCGTTTATAATTCACCCCTCCACTTT. Translation: CASSYFLGVYNSPLHF.

The chain recombines TRBV7-2 with TRBJ2-1; the D gene is possibly TRBD2 (5 bases). Germline CDR1 and CDR2: SGHTA and FQGNSA. The CDR3 contains 16 residues. Trimming cost V 2 bases and J 0 bases, with 11 bases left between them. The CDR3 nucleotides read TGTGCCAGCAGCTTAATAGCGCGGATCTCCTACAATGAGCAGTTCTTC. It is translated as CASSLIARISYNEQFF.

CDR3 region: CASSLRAQEGPLHF. DNA for the CDR3: TGTGCCAGCAGCCTTCGGGCGCAGGAGGGGCCCCTCCACTTT. This chain joins TRBV9 and TRBJ1-6; D is possibly TRBD1 (5 bases). Germline CDR1 is SGDLS and CDR2 is YYNGEE. The V gene lost 4 bases and the J gene lost 13 bases, with 18 bases spanning the gap. CDR3 size: 14 residues.

This chain uses TRBV6-2 or TRBV6-3 with TRBJ1-1; TRBD1 is a possible D gene (5 bases). Trimming removed 9 bases at V and 2 bases at J, with 22 bases between. This CDR3 spans 16 amino acids. Germline CDR1 reads MNHEY; CDR2 reads SVGEGT. DNA for the CDR3: TGTGCCAGTAGCCCTGTGGGGGGAGTGGGAAACACTGAAGCTTTCTTT. Translating it yields CASSPVGGVGNTEAFF.

The chain employs TRBV7-9 and TRBJ1-3; 9 nucleotides match TRBD1. In germline, CDR1 is SEHNR, CDR2 FQNEAQ (reference sequence). Germline trimming cut 1 base from V and 7 bases from J; bases unmatched to any gene: 2. This CDR3 is built from 14 residues. The CDR3 reads CASSLGDRANTIYF. CDR3 in DNA: TGTGCCAGCAGCTTAGGGGACAGGGCGAACACCATATATTTT.

The chain recombines TRBV11-2 with TRBJ1-3; D might be TRBD1 (6 bases). Per germline, CDR1 SGHAT and CDR2 FQNNGV. Deletions cut 1 base from V and 0 bases from J, with 7 bases between. The CDR3 consists of 15 residues. The CDR3 loop reads CASSLGTASGNTIYF. The DNA of the CDR3 is TGTGCCAGCAGCTTAGGGACAGCCTCTGGAAACACCATATATTTT.

This clone is a singleton in its sample. The chain carries TRBV12-3 or TRBV12-4 and TRBJ1-2; D ambiguous. This CDR3 has 12 amino acids. The germline V and J ends were trimmed by 3 bases and 6 bases, with 8 bases remaining between them. The CDR3 sequence is CASSFSGDGYTF. The DNA for the CDR3 is TGTGCCAGCAGTTTCTCCGGGGATGGCTACACCTTC.